The sequence of this TCR beta chain was determined in a study of tumor-infiltrating lymphocytes in primary liver carcinoma listed by TCRdb under 2017. Study-wide context: The five patients, three men and two women aged 30 to 69 years, had hepatocellular carcinoma (four) or combined HCC and intrahepatic cholangiocarcinoma (one). The five patients had tumors staged T1-T3 N0M0, with maximum diameters ranging from roughly 4.2 to 11 cm. Each sample produced roughly 3.65 to 7.13 million productive TCRbeta reads, and read depth showed no significant difference between tissue types. For each liver tumor, the study sampled five regions along with adjacent normal tissue and blood, and applied TCRbeta repertoire sequencing, expression microarrays and whole-exome sequencing. A total of some 35 specimens from 5 patients went through TCRbeta repertoire sequencing, namely 25 tumor regions, 5 adjacent noncancerous liver tissues and 5 peripheral blood samples. The 20 to 25 tumor region samples were profiled with Agilent mRNA microarrays so that TCRbeta repertoire diversity could be related to the local molecular phenotype. Reproducibility between technical replicate repertoires was high, with correlation coefficients above 0.98 and mean shared-clone rates about 0.91.

Concerning this clonotype: Its antigen has not been determined. It has no much larger one-base neighbor in the sample; base qualities were not kept.

Findings and caveats that apply to the study as a whole: Only roughly 8-24% of top clones appeared in all five regions of a tumor, which suggests that tumor-infiltrating T cells are spatially heterogeneous. The top 250 clones made up a significantly larger repertoire fraction in tumors than in blood (p = 0.039). Because the samples were bulk and unsorted, CD4+ and CD8+ T cell repertoires could not be compared. Only the TCR beta chain was sequenced, which likely underestimates true repertoire diversity because unpaired alpha chains were not captured. Pairs of tumor regions showed greater repertoire overlap (mean roughly 36%) than tumor-adjacent pairs (approximately 17%) or tumor-blood pairs (approximately 14%), which is consistent with antigen-driven expansion. With just a few patients in the study, the authors point out that the findings should be validated in a larger study.

V is reduced by 4 bases and J by 4 bases, leaving a spacing of 17 bases between them. The CDR3 runs 16 amino acids, cysteine and phenylalanine included. Only the CDR3 DNA stays, 48 bases, in frame from base 1. Per the germline V gene (reference sequence), SGHNT is the CDR1 and YYREEE is the CDR2. Total RNA and DNA were co-extracted from roughly 18-30 mg of bulk tissue with the AllPrep DNA/RNA mini kit, without cell sorting. Four to six patients with histopathologically diagnosed primary liver carcinoma underwent surgical resection in China between late 2015 and 2016. Patients had chronic HBV infection and were treatment-naive at sampling. Five spatially separated regions were sampled per tumor: superior, inferior, left-lateral and right-lateral poles, plus the tumor centre. More than 85% viable tumor cells were found by histology in every tumor sample. Fresh tumor and adjacent tissue pieces were bisected; one half was stored in RNAlater at -80°C, the other sent for histology.

Using a constant-region primer and ProtoScript II reverse transcriptase, TCRbeta-specific cDNA was reverse-transcribed from approximately 0.5 ug total RNA. Three nested multiplex PCR rounds, following a slightly modified ARM-PCR procedure, were used to build the TCRbeta libraries. The first two PCR rounds used multiplex TRBV1-TRBV30 forward primers with a Cbeta reverse primer, each for around 10 cycles. Sample barcodes and Illumina adapters were added in a final 25-cycle PCR with Deep VentR polymerase. Before sequencing, amplicons of 200-500 bp were gel-purified using a QIAquick gel extraction kit. An Illumina HiSeq 2500 was used to sequence the TCRbeta amplicons, generating 250-bp paired-end reads. The paper's processing steps were these. Trimmomatic v0.33 was used to quality-trim the reads, and FLASH v1.2.11 was used to merge paired reads so that full CDR3 sequences could be recovered. MiGEC v1.2.1b assigned V, D and J germline segments to the rearranged TCRbeta sequences. VDJtools v1.0.0 computed clonotype statistics and Shannon-Wiener diversity indices. Except for diversity analysis, only each sample's 250 most abundant clonotypes were used in subsequent analyses to reduce sampling bias. The public sequencing data were trimmed at Q25 with fastp and processed into clonotypes with MiXCR by TCRdb, which kept only in-frame beta chains. Each CDR3 protein gets just one entry, which takes the most common genes and DNA from the rows behind it. What appears here as the V and J calls and clone size reflects TCRdb's work, not the paper's. This sample holds tens of thousands of distinct CDR3 sequences; about 71% were observed only once. Under 35% of the sample is held by the ten biggest clonotypes.

This sequence originates from a woman aged 25 to 39 with primary liver carcinoma and hepatitis B virus infection. Sequences were obtained from liver tumor tissue from sampling region 3. The sample's cell subset or site, from its label and the paper: tumor region T3, left-lateral pole. This chain joins TRBV5-4 to TRBJ2-2; no D segment can be confidently identified. The DNA sequence is as follows: TGTGCCAGCAGCAGCTATGGAAGCGCCATCACCGGGGAGCTGTTTTTT. It specifies CASSSYGSAITGELFF.